The clone carrying this T cell receptor beta chain was seen a handful of times. The sample originates from a study of shared clonotypes between healthy human individuals. The V gene's germline CDR1 is SNHLY and CDR2 FYNNEI. The V and J ends lost 10 bases and 2 bases, in that order; junction bases with no gene match: 1. The CDR3 has 11 residues. Repertoires were generated with immunoSEQ multiplex PCR, while TCRdb's copy carries only in-frame clones and drops some. The sample has roughly 400,000 clones; approximately 96% are singletons. The receptor was isolated from a man between 25 and 39 years old in good health. The chain has TRBV2 and TRBJ1-1; 7 bases are shared with TRBD1. Sequencing input: memory CD8+ T cells sorted from blood. Subset indicated: CD45RO+ cells pooled with CCR7-negative TemRA cells. The CDR3 region has the DNA TGTGCCAACAGGGGAAACACTGAAGCTTTCTTT. Residues: CANRGNTEAFF.